The 5 T cell receptor beta chains listed next were all sequenced from one sample in a study of radiation and T cells in renal cell carcinoma. The data were produced by immunoSEQ multiplex PCR, yet TCRdb's version contains in-frame clones alone and is incomplete. The sample contains approximately 80,000 clones, approximately 90% of which appear only once. As for time point: blood 4 weeks post-SBRT, at nephrectomy. Noted treatment: 15 Gy SBRT to primary tumor, nephrectomy 4 weeks later. Sequenced here: blood, sampled from a patient whose treatment included radiotherapy and nephrectomy. The source is a woman between 70 and 85 years old with renal cell carcinoma.

The rearrangement links TRBV6-5 to TRBJ2-1, with TRBD2 matching over 11 bases. V trimming: 9 bases; J trimming: 6 bases; junction bases outside the gene matches: 10. The CDR3 is made up of 15 amino acids. Germline assignment: CDR1 MNHEY and CDR2 SVGAGI. CDR3 residues: CASATSGAGGNEQFF. The CDR3 DNA reads TGTGCCAGTGCGACTAGCGGGGCAGGGGGCAATGAGCAGTTCTTC.

The chain is built from TRBV4-2 and TRBJ1-2; no firm D call. The CDR3 sequence is 14 residues long. The V gene's germline CDR1 is LGHNA and CDR2 YNFKEQ. V lost 0 bases to trimming and J lost 1 base, with 6 bases between them. The CDR3 sequence: CASSQEGFNYGYTF. CDR3 nucleotide sequence: TGTGCCAGCAGCCAAGAGGGCTTTAACTATGGCTACACCTTC.

The V call is TRBV28, the J call TRBJ2-7; D is perhaps TRBD2 (5 bases). This CDR3 has 15 amino acids. Trimming stripped 6 bases from V and 5 bases from J, with 20 bases between. CDR1 is MDHEN, CDR2 SYDVKM, per germline. The CDR3 region is CASSPIGSGAHEQYF. CDR3 DNA: TGTGCCAGCAGCCCTATAGGGAGCGGAGCGCACGAGCAGTACTTC.

The V call is TRBV30, the J call TRBJ1-1, with D unclear. The CDR3 is 10 amino acids. Looked up from germline, CDR1 is GTSNPN and CDR2 is SVGIG (reference sequence). V was pared by 4 bases and J by 8 bases, with 8 bases between. The CDR3 sequence is CAWTQEEAFF. For the CDR3, the DNA is TGTGCCTGGACCCAGGAGGAAGCTTTCTTT. The variable domain in full, with the rest retrieved from reference TRBV30 and TRBJ1-1, is SQTIHQWPATLVQPVGSPLSLECTVEGTSNPNLYWYRQAAGRGLQLLFYSVGIGQISSEVPQNLSASRPQDRQFILSSKKLLLSDSGFYLCAWTQEEAFFGQGTRLTVV.

The chain combines TRBV28 with TRBJ1-2; maybe TRBD1 (5 bases). Germline assignment: CDR1 MDHEN and CDR2 SYDVKM. CDR3 length equals 12 residues. The germline V and J ends were trimmed by 5 bases and 11 bases, with 15 bases remaining between them. This chain's CDR3 is CASSPPGGLYTF. DNA of the CDR3: TGTGCCAGCAGTCCCCCCGGGGGATTGTACACCTTC.